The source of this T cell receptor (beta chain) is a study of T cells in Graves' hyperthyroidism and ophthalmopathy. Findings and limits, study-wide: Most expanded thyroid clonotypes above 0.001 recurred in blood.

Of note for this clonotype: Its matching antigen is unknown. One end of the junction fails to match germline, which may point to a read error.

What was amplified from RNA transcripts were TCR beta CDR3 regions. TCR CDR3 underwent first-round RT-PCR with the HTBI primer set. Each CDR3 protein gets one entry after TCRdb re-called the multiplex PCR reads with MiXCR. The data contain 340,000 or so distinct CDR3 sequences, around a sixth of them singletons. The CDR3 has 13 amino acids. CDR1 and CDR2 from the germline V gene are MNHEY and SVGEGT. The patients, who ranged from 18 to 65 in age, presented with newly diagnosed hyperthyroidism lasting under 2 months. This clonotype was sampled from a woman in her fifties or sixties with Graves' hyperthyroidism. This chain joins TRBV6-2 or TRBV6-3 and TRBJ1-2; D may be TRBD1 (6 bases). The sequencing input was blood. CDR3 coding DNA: TGTGCCCGCAGGACAGCGTGGGACTATGGCTACACCTTC. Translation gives CARRTAWDYGYTF.